This paragraph covers one TCR beta chain sequence. The data are from a study of control samples from healthy donors and cancer patients. The CDR3 runs 15 residues. The V end lost 1 base, the J end lost 2 bases, and 10 bases lay between the germline ends. Per the germline V gene, CDR1 is SGHNT and CDR2 is YENEEA. The method was immunoSEQ multiplex PCR; TCRdb's version includes in-frame clones alone and lacks a portion of them. This sample has tens of thousands of clones, with more than 85% found just once. The sequenced sample was PBMCs. This sequence joins TRBV11-3 and TRBJ2-3; D is uncertain. The receptor was derived from a woman aged 40 to 49 with lung cancer. CDR3 in DNA: TGTGCCAGCAGCTTAGGTCCGGTGAACACAGATACGCAGTATTTT. It translates to CASSLGPVNTDTQYF.